This T cell receptor beta chain was retrieved from a study of tumor-infiltrating lymphocytes in primary liver carcinoma. Looking at the study overall: Surgical resection served as treatment for the primary liver carcinoma of these patients. Per sample, productive TCRbeta reads numbered roughly 3.5 to 7.13 million, similar across tissue types.

V shed 4 bases and J shed 8 bases, with 21 bases lying between them. The CDR3 is 15 amino acids. The germline gives CDR1 DFQATT, CDR2 SNEGSKA (reference sequence). For blood RNA, unsorted whole blood served as the source, and germline DNA was extracted too. Reverse transcription of approximately 520 ng total RNA with a constant-region primer produced TCR beta cDNA. Slightly modified ARM-PCR with three nested multiplex PCR rounds yielded TCR beta libraries. Running roughly 10 cycles apiece, the first two PCR rounds relied on TRBV1-TRBV30 forward primers together with a C-beta reverse primer. TCRdb processed the multiplex PCR reads anew with MiXCR; each CDR3 protein has one entry. The sample shows about 330,000 distinct CDR3 sequences, 65% of them seen only once.

J is TRBJ2-1 and V is TRBV20-1; no definite D call. This TCR was recovered from a middle-aged man with primary liver carcinoma and hepatitis B virus infection. The sequencing sample was made of peripheral blood. The CDR3 sequence is CSAISAVPRLDEQFF. DNA of the CDR3: TGCAGTGCTATTAGTGCCGTCCCACGGTTGGATGAGCAGTTCTTC.